The clone carrying this T cell receptor (beta chain) is a singleton in its sample. Its antigen remains unidentified. The CDR3 consists of 13 residues. Germline CDR1 reads MDHEN; CDR2 reads SYDVKM. J lost 10 bases, V lost 4 bases, and 9 bases had no gene match. This sample is drawn from a study of shared clonotypes between healthy human individuals. About the research overall: Each donor contributed plates that comprised three CD4 naive, three CD4 memory, two CD8 naive and one CD8 memory. Notes on the study in general: Limitation of the genetic and exposure-history diversity represented came from the few donors.

Profiled with immunoSEQ multiplex PCR; TCRdb holds only in-frame clones, not every one. The sample holds around 200,000 clones; 66% are singletons and the top ten take 10%. This clonotype was obtained from a man aged 30 to 39 in good health. The rearrangement joins TRBV28 to TRBJ1-1; TRBD1 matches 7 bases. The sequencing input was memory CD4+ T cells sorted from blood. Documented subset: CD45RA-negative fraction. The CDR3 DNA reads as TGTGCCAGCAGTTGGCAAGACAGGGTCGCAGCTTTCTTT. Its translation: CASSWQDRVAAFF.